The text below deals with one T cell receptor (beta chain). Its antigen is as yet unknown. The sample belongs to a study of cytomegalovirus exposure and HLA in healthy donors. Study results and limitations: The study dropped some indistinguishable V segments, TRBV6-2 and TRBV6-3 among them. Rarity marked most TCR sequences, yet some public TCRs occurred in many donors.

The CDR3 runs to 10 residues. The germline V gene encodes CDR1 DFQATT and CDR2 SNEGSKA (reference sequence). J was trimmed by 11 bases and V by 5 bases; bases with no gene match: 5. It was with 60 Vbeta and 13 Jbeta primers that the PCR ran. Clones were read by immunoSEQ multiplex PCR, and TCRdb kept only the in-frame ones, dropping some. This sample yields approximately 150,000 clones, of which 65% to 90% are seen a single time; less than 2.5% belongs to the top ten. Sequenced input: PBMCs. The J gene is TRBJ1-1, the V gene TRBV20-1; 7 bases match TRBD1. The sequence was obtained from a male donor in good health and CMV-seronegative. The CDR3 sequence: CSAYDREAFF. CDR3 bases: TGCAGTGCTTATGACAGGGAGGCTTTCTTT.